The 30 T cell receptor beta chains below all came from one sample that was sequenced in a study of T cell changes during pregnancy in multiple sclerosis. Method: immunoSEQ multiplex PCR; TCRdb's copy keeps in-frame clones and lacks some. The repertoire holds under 45,000 clones, with about 88% as singletons. Material: CD8+ T cells from peripheral blood mononuclear cells, obtained in the first trimester of pregnancy. The receptors here all came from a female donor with multiple sclerosis, enrolled in a pregnancy study.

The J gene is TRBJ2-1, the V gene TRBV9; 9 bases match TRBD2. Germline V gene lookup returns CDR1 SGDLS and CDR2 YYNGEE. V shed 0 bases, J shed 2 bases, and the junction held 3 bases outside the gene matches. The CDR3 contains 16 residues. The CDR3 spells CASSVEPSGAYNEQFF. CDR3 nucleotide sequence: TGTGCCAGCAGCGTAGAGCCTAGCGGGGCCTACAATGAGCAGTTCTTC.

The rearrangement links TRBV5-6 to TRBJ1-1, with unresolved D. V dropped 0 bases and J dropped 3 bases, with 9 bases sitting between them. The CDR3 totals 14 residues. Germline CDR1 is SGHDT and CDR2 is YYEEEE. This CDR3 is CASSLAGGYTEAFF. The CDR3 DNA reads TGTGCCAGCAGCTTGGCCGGAGGGTACACTGAAGCTTTCTTT.

CDR3 sequence reads: CASSYQVNYGYTF. The CDR3 coding sequence is TGTGCCAGCAGCTACCAGGTTAACTATGGCTACACCTTC. This chain connects TRBV13 to TRBJ1-2; no firm D call. Germline V gene sequence: CDR1 PRHDT, CDR2 FYEKMQ (reference sequence). CDR3 length: 13 amino acids. With 4 bases removed from V and 1 base from J, the gap between germline ends came to 7 bases.

This chain connects TRBV6-4 to TRBJ1-6, with D possibly TRBD1 on 5 matching bases. V was trimmed by 4 bases and J by 7 bases, leaving 14 bases between them. This CDR3 spans 15 amino acids. Germline values: CDR1 MRHNA, CDR2 SNTAGT. The CDR3 DNA follows: TGTGCCAGCAGTGGCGGCGGGGGGGAAAATTCACCCCTCCACTTT. This sequence encodes CASSGGGGENSPLHF.

The rearrangement joins TRBV18 to TRBJ1-2; tentatively, D is TRBD1 (5 bases). CDR1 and CDR2 from the germline V gene are KGHSH and LQKENI. Trimming shortened V by 3 bases and J by 8 bases, and 16 bases separated the two germline ends. This CDR3 contains 14 residues. DNA of the CDR3: TGTGCCAGCTCACCGACGGGGGGTCTATTCGGCTACACCTTC. Translated: CASSPTGGLFGYTF.

The rearrangement links TRBV13 to TRBJ2-3; 8 bases agree with TRBD2. The CDR3 has 17 residues. In germline, CDR1 is PRHDT, CDR2 FYEKMQ (reference sequence). With 5 bases clipped from V and 0 bases from J, the junction kept 10 bases outside the gene matches. The CDR3 nucleotides read TGTGCCAGCAGCCCCACGGGGGGGACTAGAAGCACAGATACGCAGTATTTT. The encoded protein is CASSPTGGTRSTDTQYF.

This clone was counted only a few times. V and J are TRBV7-9 and TRBJ2-7; D is undetermined. CDR1 is SEHNR, CDR2 FQNEAQ, per germline (reference sequence). This CDR3 spans 14 amino acids. The V gene lost 4 bases and the J gene lost 0 bases, with 10 bases spanning the gap. CDR3 DNA sequence: TGTGCCAGCAGCTCGCAGTTAAGCTCCTACGAGCAGTACTTC. Residues: CASSSQLSSYEQYF.

This chain links TRBV9 with TRBJ1-4, with 9 bases aligning to TRBD1. CDR1 SGDLS and CDR2 YYNGEE come from the germline V gene. With 7 bases clipped from V and 7 bases from J, the junction kept 8 bases outside the gene matches. The CDR3 covers 14 residues. This CDR3 reads CASDPGTGSEKLFF. DNA of the CDR3: TGTGCCAGCGATCCCGGGACAGGGAGTGAAAAACTGTTTTTT.

The rearrangement uses TRBV4-2 and TRBJ1-1; no firm D call. The CDR3 spans 15 residues. The germline V gene encodes CDR1 LGHNA and CDR2 YNFKEQ. Deletions cut 0 bases from V and 2 bases from J, with 10 bases between. In DNA form, the CDR3 reads TGTGCCAGCAGCCAAGATCTGCGGGGAAACACTGAAGCTTTCTTT. As protein: CASSQDLRGNTEAFF.

As for this clone: Being one base from a much bigger clone, this may be a read error. This chain links TRBV18 with TRBJ2-3; a possible D gene is TRBD1 (7 bases). In germline, CDR1 is KGHSH, CDR2 LQKENI. CDR3 size: 13 residues. Here the CDR3 DNA reads TGTGCCAACTCACCGTCAGGGGGGTATACGCAGTATTTT. This gives the protein CANSPSGGYTQYF.

The gene calls are TRBV13 and TRBJ1-1; D not resolved. The germline V gene encodes CDR1 PRHDT and CDR2 FYEKMQ (reference sequence). This CDR3 comprises 13 residues. V was cut by 5 bases and J by 4 bases, with 11 bases left in between. CDR3 loop: CASSIRSSTEAFF. CDR3 bases: TGTGCCAGCAGCATACGCTCGAGCACTGAAGCTTTCTTT. The complete variable domain, with remaining parts taken from reference TRBV13 and TRBJ1-1, reads AAGVIQSPRHLIKEKRETATLKCYPIPRHDTVYWYQQGPGQDPQFLISFYEKMQSDKGSIPDRFSAQQFSDYHSELNMSSLELGDSALYFCASSIRSSTEAFFGQGTRLTVV.

This clone occurred once. The chain combines TRBV4-3 with TRBJ2-7, with D possibly TRBD2 on 5 matching bases. Per the germline V gene, CDR1 is LGHNA and CDR2 is YSLEER. The CDR3 covers 14 residues. The ends were cut back, 1 base at V and 5 bases at J, with 12 bases in the middle. As DNA, the CDR3 is TGCGCCAGCAGCCAAGCTCCGGATAGCGACGAGCAGTACTTC. Translating it yields CASSQAPDSDEQYF.

This clone was seen only a few times. V and J are TRBV27 and TRBJ1-4; D is ambiguous. The CDR3 runs 12 residues. The germline V and J ends were trimmed by 2 bases and 8 bases, with 6 bases remaining between them. Germline CDR1 reads MNHEY; CDR2 reads SMNVEV (reference sequence). In nucleotides, the CDR3 is TGTGCCAGCAGTTTAGATCGGGAAAAACTGTTTTTT. Translated: CASSLDREKLFF.

The genes are TRBV4-2 and TRBJ2-7; TRBD1 might be the D (7 bases). The length of the CDR3 is 14 residues. V shed 2 bases and J shed 5 bases, with 13 bases lying between them. From germline, CDR1 is LGHNA and CDR2 YNFKEQ. CDR3 sequence (DNA): TGTGCCAGCAGCCAAAAGACAGGGAGGAACGAGCAGTACTTC. Residues: CASSQKTGRNEQYF.

This chain joins TRBV14 and TRBJ2-7; no clear D gene. Germline CDR1 SGHDN, CDR2 FVKESK. CDR3 length: 13 residues. V gave up 0 bases and J gave up 2 bases, with 5 bases separating them. Written as DNA, the CDR3 is TGTGCCAGCAGCCAAGATCCCACCTACGAGCAGTACTTC. It specifies CASSQDPTYEQYF.

V is TRBV6-1 and J is TRBJ1-2; TRBD1 agrees at 11 bases. The CDR3 extends over 15 amino acids. The trim removed 6 bases at V and 3 bases at J, leaving 6 bases unmatched. Germline V gene sequence: CDR1 MNHNS, CDR2 SASEGT. CDR3 in DNA: TGTGCCAGCAGGCTACCGGGACAGGGGGACTATGGCTACACCTTC. Residues: CASRLPGQGDYGYTF.

This chain's CDR3 is CASSDHPQISSTDTQYF. CDR3 nucleotide sequence: TGTGCCAGCAGCGACCACCCGCAGATTTCTAGCACAGATACGCAGTATTTT. This sequence joins TRBV9 and TRBJ2-3; D call uncertain. Germline lookup yields CDR1 SGDLS and CDR2 YYNGEE. Trimming removed 3 bases at V and 0 bases at J, with 17 bases between. This CDR3 region has 17 residues.

The chain employs TRBV11-2 and TRBJ2-7, with a weak D call TRBD2 (5 bases). There are 14 residues in the CDR3. From germline, CDR1 is SGHAT and CDR2 FQNNGV. V lost 6 bases and J 5 bases, leaving 17 bases between the germline ends. CDR3 sequence: CASRKITGRNEQYF. The CDR3 bases are TGTGCCAGCAGAAAAATCACGGGAAGAAACGAGCAGTACTTC. Full variable domain (outside the CDR3, taken from reference TRBV11-2 and TRBJ2-7): EAGVAQSPRYKIIEKRQSVAFWCNPISGHATLYWYQQILGQGPKLLIQFQNNGVVDDSQLPKDRFSAERLKGVDSTLKIQPAKLEDSAVYLCASRKITGRNEQYFGPGTRLTVT.

This chain connects TRBV7-9 to TRBJ2-5; 7 bases match TRBD1. The DNA matches TRBJ2-7 better at its end, which makes the J call doubtful. The CDR3 extends over 14 amino acids. Looked up from germline, CDR1 is SEHNR and CDR2 is FQNEAQ (reference sequence). CDR3: CASSSRDSRDEQYF. Written as DNA, the CDR3 is TGTGCCAGCAGCTCCCGGGACAGCAGAGACGAGCAGTACTTC.

The gene calls are TRBV7-9 and TRBJ2-1, with TRBD2 matching over 10 bases. Germline assignment: CDR1 SEHNR and CDR2 FQNEAQ (reference sequence). The CDR3 consists of 15 residues. The J segment lost 5 bases and the V segment lost 5 bases, leaving 6 bases of the junction unmatched. CDR3 coding DNA: TGTGCCAGCAGCCAGAGCGGGGGGGCGGACAATGAGCAGTTCTTC. It yields the protein CASSQSGGADNEQFF.

The CDR3 DNA follows: TGTGCCAGTAGTTTAACCTCGGACAGGTTAGGTCAGCCCCAGCATTTT. Translated: CASSLTSDRLGQPQHF. The chain combines TRBV19 with TRBJ1-5; 7 bases align to TRBD1. After removal of 5 bases from V and 6 bases from J, the junction contained 13 bases not matched to a gene. Germline CDR1 is LNHDA and CDR2 is SQIVND (reference sequence). The CDR3 is made up of 16 amino acids. Looking up the rest from reference TRBV19 and TRBJ1-5 gives the full variable domain: DGGITQSPKYLFRKEGQNVTLSCEQNLNHDAMYWYRQDPGQGLRLIYYSQIVNDFQKGDIAEGYSVSREKKESFPLTVTSAQKNPTAFYLCASSLTSDRLGQPQHFGDGTRLSIL.

The rearrangement links TRBV6-5 to TRBJ2-1; no definite D call. Germline V gene data show CDR1 as MNHEY and CDR2 as SVGAGI. This CDR3 is built from 14 residues. Trimming left V 4 bases short and J 9 bases short, with 16 bases between. CDR3 bases: TGTGCCAGCAGTTTAGACTTCCTCACGGGTGAGCAGTTCTTC. It is translated as CASSLDFLTGEQFF.

The chain is built from TRBV7-9 and TRBJ2-5; 7 nucleotides align to TRBD2. V dropped 0 bases and J dropped 0; count of bases not matched to a gene: 7. This CDR3 has 17 residues. Germline CDR1 and CDR2: SEHNR and FQNEAQ (reference sequence). In nucleotides, the CDR3 is TGTGCCAGCAGCTTAGCGGGAGGGAGGTTAAACCAAGAGACCCAGTACTTC. Protein: CASSLAGGRLNQETQYF.

The genes are TRBV4-2 and TRBJ2-1; TRBD2 aligns across 9 bases. Germline assignment: CDR1 LGHNA and CDR2 YNFKEQ. This CDR3 spans 17 amino acids. With 3 bases clipped from V and 8 bases from J, the junction kept 14 bases outside the gene matches. CDR3 region: CASSQGIGGGVLHEQFF. For the CDR3, the DNA is TGTGCCAGCAGCCAGGGTATCGGCGGGGGGGTCTTGCATGAGCAGTTCTTC.

The CDR3 sequence: CASSLDLNQPQHF. CDR3 bases: TGTGCCAGCTCACTCGACTTGAATCAGCCCCAGCATTTT. The V call is TRBV18, the J call TRBJ1-5; D is unresolved. The V and J ends lost 4 bases and 4 bases respectively, with 8 bases between them. The CDR3 is 13 amino acids. Per germline, CDR1 KGHSH and CDR2 LQKENI.

V is TRBV5-5 and J is TRBJ2-7; D is possibly TRBD2 (5 bases). The CDR3 is made up of 12 amino acids. Trimming left V 0 bases short and J 4 bases short, with 5 bases between. In germline, CDR1 is SGHKS, CDR2 YYEKEE (reference sequence). CDR3 in DNA: TGTGCCAGCAGCTTGGGCGGGTACGAGCAGTACTTC. Translating gives CASSLGGYEQYF. The whole variable domain, filled in from reference TRBV5-5 and TRBJ2-7, reads DAGVTQSPTHLIKTRGQQVTLRCSPISGHKSVSWYQQVLGQGPQFIFQYYEKEERGRGNFPDRFSARQFPNYSSELNVNALLLGDSALYLCASSLGGYEQYFGPGTRLTVT.

V usage is TRBV7-3 and J usage is TRBJ2-1; tentative D call: TRBD2 (6 bases). The V end lost 4 bases, the J end lost 8 bases, and 21 bases lay between the germline ends. The germline V gene encodes CDR1 SGHTA and CDR2 FQGTGA. The CDR3 extends over 16 amino acids. Written as DNA, the CDR3 is TGTGCCAGCAGCTCAAGGGCGGGGCCCAACGTCCATGAGCAGTTCTTC. It codes for CASSSRAGPNVHEQFF.

The chain has TRBV4-3 and TRBJ1-6; D not certain. Trimming removed 0 bases from V and 6 bases from J, with 15 bases in between. There are 17 residues in the CDR3. Germline assignment: CDR1 LGHNA and CDR2 YSLEER. The CDR3 reads CASSQDEAGAANSPLHF. The CDR3 region has the DNA TGCGCCAGCAGCCAAGATGAGGCGGGTGCAGCTAATTCACCCCTCCACTTT.

The chain joins TRBV9 to TRBJ2-3; D not resolved. V dropped 3 bases and J dropped 2 bases, with 4 bases sitting between them. The CDR3 contains 12 residues. The V gene's germline CDR1 is SGDLS and CDR2 YYNGEE. The CDR3 nucleotides are TGTGCCAGCAGCGGGCTCACAGATACGCAGTATTTT. Translated, it gives CASSGLTDTQYF.

This clone occurred a few times. The chain is built from TRBV6-5 and TRBJ1-1, with a tentative D call TRBD1 (6 bases). Germline assignment: CDR1 MNHEY and CDR2 SVGAGI. This CDR3 has 13 residues. The V and J ends lost 10 bases and 0 bases respectively, with 12 bases between them. CDR3 nucleotide sequence: TGTGCCATCCGGACAGCAATGAACACTGAAGCTTTCTTT. As protein: CAIRTAMNTEAFF.